The 29 T cell receptor beta chains reported below all come from one sample, sequenced in a study of blood T cell repertoires in COVID-19. TCRdb's table, derived via immunoSEQ multiplex PCR, lists solely in-frame clones and lacks some. The repertoire consists of roughly 140,000 clones, with 70% to 90% occurring once and the leading ten covering 2% to 3%. Sequenced: peripheral blood. These TCRs come from a woman aged 70-85 years with acute or convalescent COVID-19.

On this clone: The junction departs from germline at one end; a sequencing error may be responsible. J is TRBJ1-3 and V is TRBV6-1, with a possible D match to TRBD1 (6 bases). This CDR3 is built from 16 residues. Germline values: CDR1 MNHNS, CDR2 SASEGT. This CDR3 reads CASREGRGPWGNTIYF. CDR3 nucleotide sequence: TGTGCCAGCAGAGAAGGCAGGGGACCATGGGGAAACACCATATATTTT.

V and J are TRBV10-3 and TRBJ1-2; TRBD1 matches 8 bases. CDR1 and CDR2 from the germline V gene are ENHRY and SYGVKD. This CDR3 comprises 13 residues. V was clipped by 6 bases and J by 6 bases; unmatched bases: 6. CDR3 in DNA: TGTGCCATCAGGGACAGGGAGGACCATGGCTACACCTTC. Its protein is CAIRDREDHGYTF.

V is TRBV3-1 (or the pseudogene TRBV3-2) and J is TRBJ1-5, with D unclear. V lost 1 base to trimming and J lost 5 bases, with 12 bases between them. The CDR3 runs to 15 residues. Germline values: CDR1 LGHDT, CDR2 YNNKEL (reference sequence). In DNA form, the CDR3 reads TGTGCCAGCAGCCAAGGTTTGGAGGGCCATCAGCCCCAGCATTTT. Translation: CASSQGLEGHQPQHF.

The chain couples TRBV23-1 to TRBJ2-5; D remains ambiguous. TRBV23-1 is marked as an open reading frame, function uncertain. V lost 5 bases to trimming and J lost 1 base, with 23 bases between them. The CDR3 sequence is 18 residues long. CDR3 DNA sequence: TGCGCCAGCAGTTCCAATCGGGTATGCCGACCCGTCCAAGAGACCCAGTACTTC. It yields the protein CASSSNRVCRPVQETQYF.

The chain combines TRBV9 with TRBJ2-7; 7 bases map to TRBD1. The V gene's germline CDR1 is SGDLS and CDR2 YYNGEE. Trimming cost V 3 bases and J 3 bases; bases outside gene matches: 3. The CDR3 loop spans 13 amino acids. As DNA, the CDR3 is TGTGCCAGCAGCGCCGGGACAGTCTACGAGCAGTACTTC. Translated: CASSAGTVYEQYF.

V usage is TRBV2 and J usage is TRBJ1-5; D is perhaps TRBD1 (6 bases). The CDR3 length is 15 residues. Per the germline V gene, CDR1 is SNHLY and CDR2 is FYNNEI. The V end was cut by 5 bases, the J end by 6 bases, with 17 bases between. DNA of the CDR3: TGTGCCAGCAGTCGGACATCTAGGGGGGGTCAGCCCCAGCATTTT. This gives the protein CASSRTSRGGQPQHF.

The chain recombines TRBV25-1 with TRBJ1-6, with TRBD1 as a possible D gene (6 bases). This CDR3 spans 13 amino acids. Germline values: CDR1 MGHDK, CDR2 SYGVNS. V lost 7 bases and J lost 6, with 10 bases in between. The CDR3 DNA sequence: TGTGCCAGCAAAGACAGGCTTAATTCACCCCTCCACTTT. It encodes CASKDRLNSPLHF.

The chain uses TRBV27 and TRBJ1-2; no clear D. The CDR3 spans 15 residues. CDR1 and CDR2 (germline): MNHEY, SMNVEV (reference sequence). V was shortened by 5 bases and J by 0 bases, with 13 bases between the two germline ends. The DNA for the CDR3 is TGTGCCAGCAGTCCATCTCCGGGGTCTAACTATGGCTACACCTTC. It codes for CASSPSPGSNYGYTF.

This chain links TRBV6-2 or TRBV6-3 with TRBJ1-5, with D unresolved. This CDR3 has 13 amino acids. Per germline, CDR1 MNHEY and CDR2 SVGEGT. V lost 0 bases and J lost 6, with 6 bases in between. The CDR3 here is CASSYSRSQPQHF. The CDR3 DNA is TGTGCCAGCAGTTACTCGAGGAGTCAGCCCCAGCATTTT.

This clone occurred once. This chain uses TRBV5-1 with TRBJ2-2; D remains unclear. The germline V gene has CDR1 SGHRS and CDR2 YFSETQ. The CDR3 extends over 14 amino acids. V shed 1 base and J shed 5 bases, with 9 bases lying between them. As DNA, the CDR3 is TGCGCCAGCAGCTTGTTGGCGGAGACCGGGGAGCTGTTTTTT. Translated, it gives CASSLLAETGELFF.

The V call is TRBV7-3, the J call TRBJ1-6; weak D call: TRBD1 (5 bases). Germline V gene sequence: CDR1 SGHTA, CDR2 FQGTGA. V lost 3 bases and J lost 7, with 10 bases in between. The CDR3 loop spans 14 amino acids. CDR3 DNA sequence: TGTGCCAGCAGCTTCCGGGGGGAGAATTCACCCCTCCACTTT. This gives the protein CASSFRGENSPLHF. Full variable domain (remainder filled in from reference TRBV7-3 and TRBJ1-6): GAGVSQTPSNKVTEKGKYVELRCDPISGHTALYWYRQSLGQGPEFLIYFQGTGAADDSGLPNDRFFAVRPEGSVSTLKIQRTERGDSAVYLCASSFRGENSPLHFGNGTRLTVT.

This rearrangement joins TRBV13 to TRBJ1-5, with 7 nucleotides matching TRBD1. In germline, CDR1 is PRHDT, CDR2 FYEKMQ (reference sequence). J lost 6 bases, V lost 5 bases, and 10 bases had no gene match. The CDR3 has 15 residues. The CDR3 DNA reads as TGTGCCAGCAGCGAGGGGACAGTTCCAGGTCAGCCCCAGCATTTT. It specifies CASSEGTVPGQPQHF. The full variable domain, in which reference TRBV13 and TRBJ1-5 provide the parts outside the CDR3, is AAGVIQSPRHLIKEKRETATLKCYPIPRHDTVYWYQQGPGQDPQFLISFYEKMQSDKGSIPDRFSAQQFSDYHSELNMSSLELGDSALYFCASSEGTVPGQPQHFGDGTRLSIL.

This chain uses TRBV6-2 or TRBV6-3 with TRBJ2-6; D gene uncertain. The germline V gene has CDR1 MNHEY and CDR2 SVGEGT. The CDR3 loop spans 15 amino acids. Between the trimmed V and J ends, which lost 0 bases and 1 base, there was a span of 4 bases. The CDR3 region has the DNA TGTGCCAGCAGTTACTCACAATCTGGGGCCAACGTCCTGACTTTC. Residues: CASSYSQSGANVLTF.

This chain links TRBV9 with TRBJ1-5, with D unresolved. V was shortened by 4 bases and J by 3 bases, with 8 bases between the two germline ends. The CDR3 totals 13 residues. Germline lookup yields CDR1 SGDLS and CDR2 YYNGEE. CDR3 sequence (DNA): TGTGCCAGCAGCCCCCGGTTCAATCAGCCCCAGCATTTT. Translating it yields CASSPRFNQPQHF.

The V call is TRBV2, the J call TRBJ1-2, with 8 bases fitting TRBD1. Trimming took 9 bases from V and 8 from J; bases not matched to a gene: 11. CDR1 is SNHLY, CDR2 FYNNEI, per germline. The CDR3 has 13 residues. This CDR3 reads CARDTLQGVGYTF. Here the CDR3 DNA reads TGTGCCAGAGATACTCTACAGGGGGTAGGCTACACCTTC. Variable domain in full (rest from reference TRBV2 and TRBJ1-2): EPEVTQTPSHQVTQMGQEVILRCVPISNHLYFYWYRQILGQKVEFLVSFYNNEISEKSEIFDDQFSVERPDGSNFTLKIRSTKLEDSAMYFCARDTLQGVGYTFGSGTRLTVV.

This rearrangement joins TRBV7-2 to TRBJ2-2; 10 positions agree with TRBD2. The CDR3 runs 19 residues. V shed 2 bases and J 0 bases; nucleotides not matched to a gene: 9. Germline CDR1 reads SGHTA; CDR2 reads FQGNSA. CDR3 DNA sequence: TGTGCCAGCAGCTTACGTCGGGCAGCGGGGGGGCCGAACACCGGGGAGCTGTTTTTT. This encodes CASSLRRAAGGPNTGELFF.

The rearrangement uses TRBV20-1 and TRBJ1-1; 10 bases align to TRBD1. Germline V lookup: CDR1 DFQATT, CDR2 SNEGSKA (reference sequence). Trimming took 3 bases from V and 11 from J; bases not matched to a gene: 3. The CDR3 runs to 11 residues. CDR3 sequence reads: CSASPDRGAFF. The CDR3 nucleotides read TGCAGTGCTAGCCCGGACAGGGGGGCTTTCTTT.

V is TRBV19 and J is TRBJ1-6; 7 nucleotides line up with TRBD1. Germline CDR1 and CDR2: LNHDA and SQIVND (reference sequence). V lost 5 bases to trimming and J lost 17 bases; unmatched junction nucleotides: 9. The CDR3 length is 12 residues. The CDR3 reads CASSANRGIVHF. Here the CDR3 DNA reads TGTGCCAGTAGTGCAAACAGGGGCATAGTCCACTTT.

V gene TRBV3-1 (or the pseudogene TRBV3-2) combines with J gene TRBJ2-7; a weak D match, TRBD1 (6 bases). Trimming cost V 1 base and J 6 bases, with 13 bases left between them. The CDR3 extends over 14 amino acids. CDR1 LGHDT and CDR2 YNNKEL come from the germline V gene (reference sequence). The CDR3 reads CASSQAKDRSEQYF. CDR3 DNA: TGTGCCAGCAGCCAAGCAAAGGACAGATCCGAGCAGTACTTC.

This clone was detected once. The J gene is TRBJ1-1, the V gene TRBV9; 9 bases fit TRBD1. The CDR3 contains 16 residues. Germline V gives CDR1 SGDLS, CDR2 YYNGEE. After removal of 4 bases from V and 5 bases from J, the junction contained 12 bases not matched to a gene. This CDR3 reads CASSRRPTGGWTEAFF. The CDR3 DNA is TGTGCCAGCAGCCGACGACCCACAGGGGGCTGGACTGAAGCTTTCTTT.

The V and J genes are TRBV4-2 and TRBJ1-4, with 8 bases fitting TRBD1. V dropped 1 base and J dropped 8; count of bases not matched to a gene: 6. The germline V gene encodes CDR1 LGHNA and CDR2 YNFKEQ. This CDR3 is 15 amino acids long. The CDR3 is CASSQGRGRSEKLFF. Written as DNA, the CDR3 is TGTGCCAGCAGCCAAGGCAGGGGGCGTAGCGAAAAACTGTTTTTT.

This clone was picked up one time. V and J are TRBV18 and TRBJ1-2; 7 bases fit TRBD1. With V trimmed by 6 bases and J by 10 bases, 17 bases remained unmatched. Germline V gene lookup returns CDR1 KGHSH and CDR2 LQKENI. This CDR3 has 15 amino acids. The CDR3, as DNA: TGTGCCAGCTCCCGCAACCAAGAAGGCGACAGGGACTACACCTTC. Translation gives CASSRNQEGDRDYTF.

V is TRBV2 and J is TRBJ1-1; D gene uncertain. V lost 2 bases and J lost 2, with 9 bases in between. Germline V lookup: CDR1 SNHLY, CDR2 FYNNEI. CDR3 length equals 14 residues. For the CDR3, the DNA is TGTGCCAGCAGTGAACGAGGGATCAACACTGAAGCTTTCTTT. Protein product: CASSERGINTEAFF.

V usage is TRBV20-1 and J usage is TRBJ1-2; possible D gene TRBD1, 5 bases. V gave up 5 bases and J gave up 14 bases, with 15 bases separating them. Germline assignment: CDR1 DFQATT and CDR2 SNEGSKA (reference sequence). The CDR3 consists of 10 residues. In DNA, the CDR3 is TGCAGTGCTGGTAGACAGACGGGTACCTTC. This translates into CSAGRQTGTF.

The chain joins TRBV25-1 to TRBJ1-1, with TRBD1 matching over 9 bases. V shed 4 bases and J 7 bases; nucleotides not matched to a gene: 4. This CDR3 contains 13 residues. The V gene's germline CDR1 is MGHDK and CDR2 SYGVNS. The CDR3 sequence: CASSGQGVLEAFF. CDR3 DNA sequence: TGTGCCAGCAGTGGACAGGGGGTTCTTGAAGCTTTCTTT.

This rearrangement joins TRBV4-1 to TRBJ2-1; 14 bases are a match to TRBD2. The length of the CDR3 is 18 residues. V lost 1 base and J lost 4; bases outside the gene matches: 6. Per the germline V gene, CDR1 is MGHRA and CDR2 is YSYEKL. In nucleotides, the CDR3 is TGCGCCAGCAGCCAAGGGACTAGCGGGGGGCCTCAATACAATGAGCAGTTCTTC. Translated: CASSQGTSGGPQYNEQFF.

The rearrangement links TRBV21-1 to TRBJ1-2; the table's D gene call, TRBD1, was not cross checked with the DNA. TRBV21-1 is annotated as a pseudogene. The CDR3 contains 16 residues. This CDR3 reads CASSKRRGSLNYGYTF. In DNA form, the CDR3 reads TGTGCCAGCAGCAAAAGAAGGGGCAGTCTTAACTATGGCTACACCTTC.

This clone was seen a handful of times. Within the sample, other DNA sequences also encode this same CDR3. The chain couples TRBV6-5 to TRBJ2-3; no reliable D call. Trimming pared 10 bases from V and 2 bases from J, leaving 16 bases between. CDR1 and CDR2 (germline): MNHEY, SVGAGI. This CDR3 region has 14 residues. CDR3 coding DNA: TGTGCCACCACTATACTATCCTCCACAGATACGCAGTATTTT. Translation: CATTILSSTDTQYF.

This sequence joins TRBV10-3 and TRBJ2-3, with a possible D match to TRBD2 (6 bases). The CDR3 extends over 13 amino acids. The ends were cut back, 8 bases at V and 1 base at J, with 10 bases in the middle. The germline gives CDR1 ENHRY, CDR2 SYGVKD. The CDR3 nucleotides are TGTGCCATCTGGACGGGGGGCACAGATACGCAGTATTTT. This encodes CAIWTGGTDTQYF.